This T cell receptor (beta chain) emerged from a study of cytomegalovirus exposure and HLA in healthy donors. Primers: 60 Vbeta forward and 13 Jbeta reverse. The method was immunoSEQ multiplex PCR; TCRdb's version includes in-frame clones alone and lacks a portion of them. Across roughly 80,000 clones, the top ten clones capture 0.58% of the sample. Germline lookup yields CDR1 SGHRS and CDR2 YFSETQ. V was shortened by 0 bases and J by 5 bases, with 20 bases between the two germline ends. The length of the CDR3 is 17 residues. The V call is TRBV5-1, the J call TRBJ1-2; D not certain. The sequence came from a man aged 45-65 years in good health and CMV-seronegative. What was sequenced was PBMCs. The CDR3 DNA sequence: TGCGCCAGCAGCTTGGCCCCAGTTGGGCGTAGGCCGTATGGCTACACCTTC. Translated: CASSLAPVGRRPYGYTF.